The clone carrying this T cell receptor beta chain was seen repeatedly, ten times or more. The antigen remains undetermined. There are 17 residues in the CDR3. The ends were cut back, 4 bases at V and 0 bases at J, with 16 bases in the middle. Germline V gives CDR1 MNHEY, CDR2 SVGAGI. Researchers attached unique molecular identifiers to individual cDNA molecules. MiXCR, applied by TCRdb to the 5' RACE reads, yields one record per CDR3 protein. The table includes 50,000 to 70,000 distinct CDR3 sequences, 5.9% detected once. The sample comes from a study of early T cells in non-severe SARS-CoV-2 infection. Study-level background: Sequenced bulk RNA came from whole blood that was unsorted, and chains were unpaired. Points from the study as a whole: Lookups in VDJdb leaned toward anti-spike CD8 responses and missed private and CD4 specificities.

The origin of this receptor is an adult who was a healthcare worker with PCR-confirmed SARS-CoV-2 infection or an uninfected control (not recorded which). Sample: whole blood, taken at baseline. The rearrangement links TRBV6-5 to TRBJ1-5; TRBD1 is a possible D gene (6 bases). CDR3 DNA sequence: TGTGCCAGCAGTTCCCTCGAAGGGGGAAATAGCAATCAGCCCCAGCATTTT. This sequence encodes CASSSLEGGNSNQPQHF.